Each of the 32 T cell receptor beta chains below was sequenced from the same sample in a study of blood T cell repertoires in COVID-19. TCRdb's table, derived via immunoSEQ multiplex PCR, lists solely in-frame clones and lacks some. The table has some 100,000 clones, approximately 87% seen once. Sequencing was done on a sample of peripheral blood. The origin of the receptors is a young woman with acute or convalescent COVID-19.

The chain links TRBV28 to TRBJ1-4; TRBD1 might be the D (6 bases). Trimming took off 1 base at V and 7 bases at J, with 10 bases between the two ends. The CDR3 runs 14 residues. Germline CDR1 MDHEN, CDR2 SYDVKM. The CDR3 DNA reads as TGTGCCAGCAGTTTATTTCCCAGGGGTGAAAAACTGTTTTTT. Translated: CASSLFPRGEKLFF.

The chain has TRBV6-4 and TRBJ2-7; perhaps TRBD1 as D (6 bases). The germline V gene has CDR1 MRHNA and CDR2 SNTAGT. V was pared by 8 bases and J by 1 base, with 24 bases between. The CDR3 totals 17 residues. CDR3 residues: CASHLRLPGQKSYEQYF. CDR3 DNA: TGTGCCAGCCATCTGAGGCTTCCAGGACAGAAGTCCTACGAGCAGTACTTC.

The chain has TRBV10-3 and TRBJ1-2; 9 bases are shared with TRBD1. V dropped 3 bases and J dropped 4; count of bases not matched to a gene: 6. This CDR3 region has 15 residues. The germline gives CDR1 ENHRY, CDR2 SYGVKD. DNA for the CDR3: TGTGCCATCAGTGACTCCGGACAGGGGAGCTATGGCTACACCTTC. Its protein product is CAISDSGQGSYGYTF.

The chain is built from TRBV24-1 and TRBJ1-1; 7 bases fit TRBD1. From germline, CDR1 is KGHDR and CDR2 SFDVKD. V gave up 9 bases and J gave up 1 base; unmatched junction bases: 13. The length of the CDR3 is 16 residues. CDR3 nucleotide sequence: TGTGCCACCTGCACGGTATCGCAGGGGGAGAACACTGAAGCTTTCTTT. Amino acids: CATCTVSQGENTEAFF.

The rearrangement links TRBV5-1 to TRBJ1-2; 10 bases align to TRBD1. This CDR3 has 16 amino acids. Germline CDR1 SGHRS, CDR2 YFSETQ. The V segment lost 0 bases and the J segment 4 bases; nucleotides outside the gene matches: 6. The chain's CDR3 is CASSLARQGAGYGYTF. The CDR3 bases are TGCGCCAGCAGCTTGGCCAGACAGGGGGCTGGCTATGGCTACACCTTC.

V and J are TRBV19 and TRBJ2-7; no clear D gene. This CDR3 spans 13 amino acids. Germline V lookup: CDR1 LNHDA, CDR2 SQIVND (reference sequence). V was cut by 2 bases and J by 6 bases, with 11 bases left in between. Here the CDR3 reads CASSITISGEQYF. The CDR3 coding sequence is TGTGCCAGTAGTATAACGATTTCAGGCGAGCAGTACTTC.

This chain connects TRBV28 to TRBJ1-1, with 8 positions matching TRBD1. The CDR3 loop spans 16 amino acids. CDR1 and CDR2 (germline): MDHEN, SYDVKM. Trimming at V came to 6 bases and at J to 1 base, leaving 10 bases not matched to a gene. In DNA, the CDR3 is TGTGCCAGCAGCAGAAACAGGGGGACGGGGAACACTGAAGCTTTCTTT. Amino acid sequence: CASSRNRGTGNTEAFF.

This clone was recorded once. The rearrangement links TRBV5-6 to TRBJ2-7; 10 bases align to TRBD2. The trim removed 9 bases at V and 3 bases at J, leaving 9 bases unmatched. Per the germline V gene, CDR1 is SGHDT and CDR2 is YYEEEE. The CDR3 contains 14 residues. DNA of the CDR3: TGTGCCACCAGGAGGGCTAGCGGGGGCTACGAGCAGTACTTC. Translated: CATRRASGGYEQYF.

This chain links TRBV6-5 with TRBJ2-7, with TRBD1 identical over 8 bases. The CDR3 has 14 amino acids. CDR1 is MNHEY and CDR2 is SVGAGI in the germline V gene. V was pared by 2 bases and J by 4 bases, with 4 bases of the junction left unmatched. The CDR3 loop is CASSYQGQGYEQYF. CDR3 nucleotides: TGTGCCAGCAGTTACCAAGGACAGGGTTACGAGCAGTACTTC.

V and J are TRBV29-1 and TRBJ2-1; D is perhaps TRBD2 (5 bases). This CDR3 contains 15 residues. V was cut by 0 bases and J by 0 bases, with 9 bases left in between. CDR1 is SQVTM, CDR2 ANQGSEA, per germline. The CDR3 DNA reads TGCAGCGTTGAAGATGGCGAGGGCTCCTACAATGAGCAGTTCTTC. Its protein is CSVEDGEGSYNEQFF.

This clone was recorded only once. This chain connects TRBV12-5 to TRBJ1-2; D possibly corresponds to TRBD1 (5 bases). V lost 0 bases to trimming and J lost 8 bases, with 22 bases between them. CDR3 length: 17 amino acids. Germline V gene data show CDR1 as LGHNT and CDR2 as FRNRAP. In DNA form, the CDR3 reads TGTGCTAGTGGTTTGGTACGGGCCATGGGGGGGACGAGGGGCTACACCTTC. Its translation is CASGLVRAMGGTRGYTF.

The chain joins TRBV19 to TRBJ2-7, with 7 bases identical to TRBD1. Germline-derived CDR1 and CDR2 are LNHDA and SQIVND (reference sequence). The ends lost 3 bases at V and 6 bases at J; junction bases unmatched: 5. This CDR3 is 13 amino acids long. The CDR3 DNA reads TGTGCCAGTAGTATCTCCTACAGGGGCGAGCAGTACTTC. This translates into CASSISYRGEQYF.

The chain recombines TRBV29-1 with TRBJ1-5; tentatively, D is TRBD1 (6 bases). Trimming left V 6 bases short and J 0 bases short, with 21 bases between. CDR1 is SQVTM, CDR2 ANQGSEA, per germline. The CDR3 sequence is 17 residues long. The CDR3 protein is CSVAHSGQGYSNQPQHF. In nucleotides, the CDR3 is TGCAGCGTAGCTCACTCGGGGCAGGGGTATAGCAATCAGCCCCAGCATTTT.

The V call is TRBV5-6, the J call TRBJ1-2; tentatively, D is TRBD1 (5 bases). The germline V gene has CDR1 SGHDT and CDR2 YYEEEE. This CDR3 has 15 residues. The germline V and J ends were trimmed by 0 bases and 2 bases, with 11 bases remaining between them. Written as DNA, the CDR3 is TGTGCCAGCAGCTTGGACCCAGGGAACAACTATGGCTACACCTTC. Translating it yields CASSLDPGNNYGYTF.

CDR3 region: CASSLATGISGNTIYF. In DNA, the CDR3 is TGTGCCAGCAGCTTAGCTACAGGGATCTCTGGAAACACCATATATTTT. The chain combines TRBV5-6 with TRBJ1-3; D may be TRBD1 (6 bases). V lost 2 bases and J 0 bases, leaving 12 bases between the germline ends. CDR3 size: 16 residues. Germline V gene lookup returns CDR1 SGHDT and CDR2 YYEEEE.

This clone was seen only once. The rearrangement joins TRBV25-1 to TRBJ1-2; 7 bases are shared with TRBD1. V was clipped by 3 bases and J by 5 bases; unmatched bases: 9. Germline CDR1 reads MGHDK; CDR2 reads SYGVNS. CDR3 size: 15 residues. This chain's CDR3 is CASSDSGTDLYGYTF. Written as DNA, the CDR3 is TGTGCCAGCAGTGACTCCGGGACAGACCTTTATGGCTACACCTTC.

CDR3 nucleotide sequence: TGTGCCAGCAGTTTGACTTCTTCCACCGGGGAGCTGTTTTTT. Amino acid sequence: CASSLTSSTGELFF. The rearrangement joins TRBV28 to TRBJ2-2; D gene uncertain. The germline V gene encodes CDR1 MDHEN and CDR2 SYDVKM. The CDR3 covers 14 residues. Between the trimmed V and J ends, which lost 3 bases and 4 bases, there was a span of 9 bases.

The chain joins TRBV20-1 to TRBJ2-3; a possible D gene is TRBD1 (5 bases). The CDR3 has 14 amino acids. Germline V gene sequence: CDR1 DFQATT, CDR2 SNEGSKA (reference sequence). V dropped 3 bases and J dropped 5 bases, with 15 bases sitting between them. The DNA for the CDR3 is TGCAGTGCTAGTAGCCAGGGTCGTGAAGATACGCAGTATTTT. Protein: CSASSQGREDTQYF.

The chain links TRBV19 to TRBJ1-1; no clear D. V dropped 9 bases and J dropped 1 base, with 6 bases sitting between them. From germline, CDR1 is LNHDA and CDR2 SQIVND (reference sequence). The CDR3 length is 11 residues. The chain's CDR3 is CARSWNTEAFF. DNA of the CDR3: TGTGCCAGGAGCTGGAACACTGAAGCTTTCTTT. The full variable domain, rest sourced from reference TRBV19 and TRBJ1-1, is DGGITQSPKYLFRKEGQNVTLSCEQNLNHDAMYWYRQDPGQGLRLIYYSQIVNDFQKGDIAEGYSVSREKKESFPLTVTSAQKNPTAFYLCARSWNTEAFFGQGTRLTVV.

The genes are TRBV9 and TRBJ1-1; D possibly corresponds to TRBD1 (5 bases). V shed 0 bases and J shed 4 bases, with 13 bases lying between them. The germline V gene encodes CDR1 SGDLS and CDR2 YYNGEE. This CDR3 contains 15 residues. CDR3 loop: CASSVDGALGTEAFF. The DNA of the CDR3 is TGTGCCAGCAGCGTAGATGGGGCCTTGGGCACTGAAGCTTTCTTT.

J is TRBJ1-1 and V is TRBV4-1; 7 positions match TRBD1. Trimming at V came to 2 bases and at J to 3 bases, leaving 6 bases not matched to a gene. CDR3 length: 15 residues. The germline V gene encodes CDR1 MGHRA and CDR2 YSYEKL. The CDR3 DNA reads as TGCGCCAGCAGCCAAATCAGACAGGGTGACACTGAAGCTTTCTTT. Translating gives CASSQIRQGDTEAFF.

The CDR3 loop is CASGRTQNTEAFF. CDR3 coding DNA: TGTGCCAGCGGACGGACTCAGAACACTGAAGCTTTCTTT. The chain carries TRBV7-6 and TRBJ1-1; D not resolved. The CDR3 has 13 residues. Trimming took off 8 bases at V and 1 base at J, with 11 bases between the two ends. Looked up from germline, CDR1 is SGHVS and CDR2 is FNYEAQ.

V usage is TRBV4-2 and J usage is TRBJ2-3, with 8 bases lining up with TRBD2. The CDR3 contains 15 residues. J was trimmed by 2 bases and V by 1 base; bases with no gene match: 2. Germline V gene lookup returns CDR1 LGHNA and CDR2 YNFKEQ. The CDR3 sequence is CASSQAAGDTDTQYF. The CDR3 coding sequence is TGTGCCAGCAGCCAAGCAGCGGGGGACACAGATACGCAGTATTTT.

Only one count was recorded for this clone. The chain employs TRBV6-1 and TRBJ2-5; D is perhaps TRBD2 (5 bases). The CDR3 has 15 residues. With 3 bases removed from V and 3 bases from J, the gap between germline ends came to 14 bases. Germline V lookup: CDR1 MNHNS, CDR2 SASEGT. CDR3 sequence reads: CASSELRWGEETQYF. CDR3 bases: TGTGCCAGCAGTGAGTTGCGATGGGGAGAAGAGACCCAGTACTTC.

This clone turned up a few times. Written as DNA, the CDR3 is TGCGCCAGCAGCTCCGGACAGGACACTGAAGCTTTCTTT. Translating gives CASSSGQDTEAFF. The chain carries TRBV5-1 and TRBJ1-1, with 7 bases identical to TRBD1. Per germline, CDR1 SGHRS and CDR2 YFSETQ. V lost 3 bases to trimming and J lost 3 bases; unmatched junction nucleotides: 2. The CDR3 consists of 13 residues. Full variable domain (rest looked up from reference TRBV5-1 and TRBJ1-1): KAGVTQTPRYLIKTRGQQVTLSCSPISGHRSVSWYQQTPGQGLQFLFEYFSETQRNKGNFPGRFSGRQFSNSRSEMNVSTLELGDSALYLCASSSGQDTEAFFGQGTRLTVV.

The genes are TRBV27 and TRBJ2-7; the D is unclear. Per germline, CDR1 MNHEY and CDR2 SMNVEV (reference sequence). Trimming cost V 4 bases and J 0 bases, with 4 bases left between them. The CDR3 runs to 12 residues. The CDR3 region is CASSSHSYEQYF. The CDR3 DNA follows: TGTGCCAGCAGTTCCCACTCCTACGAGCAGTACTTC.

The CDR3 coding sequence is TGTGCCAGTAGTATGGAGACAGGGGTTTTGTCACCCCTCCACTTT. Translating gives CASSMETGVLSPLHF. V and J are TRBV19 and TRBJ1-6, with 8 positions matching TRBD1. The junction had 8 bases not matched to a gene; V was cut back by 3 bases and J by 10 bases. From germline, CDR1 is LNHDA and CDR2 SQIVND (reference sequence). The CDR3 has 15 residues.

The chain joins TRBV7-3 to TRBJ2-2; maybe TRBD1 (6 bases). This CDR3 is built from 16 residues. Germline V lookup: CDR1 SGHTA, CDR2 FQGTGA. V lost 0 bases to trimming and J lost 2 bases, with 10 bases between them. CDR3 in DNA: TGTGCCAGCAGCTTAACAGGGGGAGTCAACACCGGGGAGCTGTTTTTT. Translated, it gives CASSLTGGVNTGELFF.

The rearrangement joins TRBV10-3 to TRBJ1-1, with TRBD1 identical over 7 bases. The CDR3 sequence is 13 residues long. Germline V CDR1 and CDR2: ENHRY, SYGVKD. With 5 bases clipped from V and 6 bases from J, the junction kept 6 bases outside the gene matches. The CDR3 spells CAISRDSPAEAFF. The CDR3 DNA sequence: TGTGCCATCAGTAGGGACAGTCCAGCTGAAGCTTTCTTT.

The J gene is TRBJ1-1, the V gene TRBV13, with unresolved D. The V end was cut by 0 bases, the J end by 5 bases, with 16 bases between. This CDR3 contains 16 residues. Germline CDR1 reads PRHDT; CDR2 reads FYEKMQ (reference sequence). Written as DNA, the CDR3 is TGTGCCAGCAGCTTAGGGGGTAGGAGTATTCAAACTGAAGCTTTCTTT. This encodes CASSLGGRSIQTEAFF. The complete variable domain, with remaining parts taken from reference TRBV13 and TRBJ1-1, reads AAGVIQSPRHLIKEKRETATLKCYPIPRHDTVYWYQQGPGQDPQFLISFYEKMQSDKGSIPDRFSAQQFSDYHSELNMSSLELGDSALYFCASSLGGRSIQTEAFFGQGTRLTVV.

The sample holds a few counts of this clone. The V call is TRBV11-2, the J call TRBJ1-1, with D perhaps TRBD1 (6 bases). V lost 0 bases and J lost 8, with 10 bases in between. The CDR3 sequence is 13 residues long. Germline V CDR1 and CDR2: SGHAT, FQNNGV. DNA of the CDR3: TGTGCCAGCAGCTTAGATCTGAGGGGGGAAGCTTTCTTT. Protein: CASSLDLRGEAFF.

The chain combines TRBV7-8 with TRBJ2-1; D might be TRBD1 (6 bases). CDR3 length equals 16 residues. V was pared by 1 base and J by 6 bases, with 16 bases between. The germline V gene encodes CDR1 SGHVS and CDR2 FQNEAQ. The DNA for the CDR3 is TGTGCCAGCAGCTTAGAGGGCGGAGGCAGGGGCAATGAGCAGTTCTTC. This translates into CASSLEGGGRGNEQFF.